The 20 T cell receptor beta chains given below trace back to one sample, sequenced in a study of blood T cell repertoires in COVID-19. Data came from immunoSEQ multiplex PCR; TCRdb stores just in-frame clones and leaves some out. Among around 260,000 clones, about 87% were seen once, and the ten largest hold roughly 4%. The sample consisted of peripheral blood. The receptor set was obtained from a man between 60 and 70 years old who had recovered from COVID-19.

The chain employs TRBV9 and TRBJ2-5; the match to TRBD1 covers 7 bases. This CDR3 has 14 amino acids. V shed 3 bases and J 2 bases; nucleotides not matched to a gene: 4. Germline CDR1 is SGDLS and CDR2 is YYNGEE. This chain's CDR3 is CASSAVQGQETQYF. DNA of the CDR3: TGTGCCAGCAGCGCCGTACAGGGGCAAGAGACCCAGTACTTC.

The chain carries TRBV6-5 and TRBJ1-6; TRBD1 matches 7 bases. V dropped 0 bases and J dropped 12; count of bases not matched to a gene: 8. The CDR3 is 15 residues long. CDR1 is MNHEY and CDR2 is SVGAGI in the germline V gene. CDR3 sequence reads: CASSYSRDSRLPLHF. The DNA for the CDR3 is TGTGCCAGCAGTTACTCGAGGGACAGCCGACTACCCCTCCACTTT.

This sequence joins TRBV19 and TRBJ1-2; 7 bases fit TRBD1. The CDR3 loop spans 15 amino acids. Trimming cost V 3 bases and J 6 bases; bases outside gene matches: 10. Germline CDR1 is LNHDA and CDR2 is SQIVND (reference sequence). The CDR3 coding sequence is TGTGCCAGTAGTATGGTGTACAGGGGAAGGAATGGCTACACCTTC. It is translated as CASSMVYRGRNGYTF.

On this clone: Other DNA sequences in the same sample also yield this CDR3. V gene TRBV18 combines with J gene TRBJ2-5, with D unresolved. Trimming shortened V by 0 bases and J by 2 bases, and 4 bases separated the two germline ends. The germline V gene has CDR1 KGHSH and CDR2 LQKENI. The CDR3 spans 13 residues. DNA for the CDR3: TGTGCCAGCTCACCACCCGTTCAAGAGACCCAGTACTTC. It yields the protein CASSPPVQETQYF.

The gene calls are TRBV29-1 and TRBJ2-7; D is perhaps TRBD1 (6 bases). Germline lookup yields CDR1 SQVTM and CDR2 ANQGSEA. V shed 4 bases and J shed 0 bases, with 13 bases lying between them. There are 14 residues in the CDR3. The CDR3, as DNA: TGCAGCGTTGTGGTTCAGGGGAGCTCCTACGAGCAGTACTTC. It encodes CSVVVQGSSYEQYF.

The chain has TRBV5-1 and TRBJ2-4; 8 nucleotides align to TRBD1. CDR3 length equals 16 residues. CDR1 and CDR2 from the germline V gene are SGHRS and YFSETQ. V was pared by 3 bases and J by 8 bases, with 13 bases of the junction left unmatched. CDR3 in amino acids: CASSYQGAPANDIQYF. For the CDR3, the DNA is TGCGCCAGCAGCTATCAGGGGGCCCCGGCAAATGACATTCAGTACTTC.

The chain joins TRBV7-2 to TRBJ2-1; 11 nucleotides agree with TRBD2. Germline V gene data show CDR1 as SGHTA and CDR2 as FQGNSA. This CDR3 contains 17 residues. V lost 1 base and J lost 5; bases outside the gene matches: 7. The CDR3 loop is CASSLVLVAGGNNEQFF. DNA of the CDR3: TGTGCCAGCAGCTTAGTGTTGGTAGCGGGGGGGAACAATGAGCAGTTCTTC.

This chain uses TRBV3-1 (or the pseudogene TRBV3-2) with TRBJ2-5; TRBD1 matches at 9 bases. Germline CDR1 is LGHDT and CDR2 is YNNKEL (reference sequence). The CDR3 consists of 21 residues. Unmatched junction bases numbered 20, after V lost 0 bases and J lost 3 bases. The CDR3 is CASSQEVPGQGRGGLEETQYF. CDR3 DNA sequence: TGTGCCAGCAGCCAAGAAGTACCGGGACAGGGAAGAGGAGGGCTCGAAGAGACCCAGTACTTC.

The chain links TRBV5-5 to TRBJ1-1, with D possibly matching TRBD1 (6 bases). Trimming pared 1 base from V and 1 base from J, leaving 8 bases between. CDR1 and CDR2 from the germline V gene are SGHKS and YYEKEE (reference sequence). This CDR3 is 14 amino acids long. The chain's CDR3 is CASSLQGQNTEAFF. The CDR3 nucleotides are TGTGCCAGCAGCTTGCAGGGGCAGAACACTGAAGCTTTCTTT.

The CDR3: CASSSSLAETQYF. In nucleotides, the CDR3 is TGTGCCAGCAGCTCGAGCCTAGCTGAGACCCAGTACTTC. The chain links TRBV7-3 to TRBJ2-5, with D maybe TRBD2 (5 bases). The germline V gene has CDR1 SGHTA and CDR2 FQGTGA. CDR3 length equals 13 residues. Trimming stripped 4 bases from V and 5 bases from J, with 11 bases between. The complete variable domain, with remaining parts taken from reference TRBV7-3 and TRBJ2-5, reads GAGVSQTPSNKVTEKGKYVELRCDPISGHTALYWYRQSLGQGPEFLIYFQGTGAADDSGLPNDRFFAVRPEGSVSTLKIQRTERGDSAVYLCASSSSLAETQYFGPGTRLLVL.

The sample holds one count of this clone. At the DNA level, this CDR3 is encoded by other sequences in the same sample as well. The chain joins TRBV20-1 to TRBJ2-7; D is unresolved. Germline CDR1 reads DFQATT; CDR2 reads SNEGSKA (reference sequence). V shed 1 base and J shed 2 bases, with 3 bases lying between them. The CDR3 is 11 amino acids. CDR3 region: CSARVTYEQYF. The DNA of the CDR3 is TGCAGTGCTAGAGTCACCTACGAGCAGTACTTC.

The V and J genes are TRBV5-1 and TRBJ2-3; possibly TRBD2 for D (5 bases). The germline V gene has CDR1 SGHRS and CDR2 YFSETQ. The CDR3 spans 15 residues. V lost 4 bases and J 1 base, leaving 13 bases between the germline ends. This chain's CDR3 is CASSRRTGGTDTQYF. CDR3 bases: TGCGCCAGCAGCAGACGGACTGGAGGCACAGATACGCAGTATTTT.

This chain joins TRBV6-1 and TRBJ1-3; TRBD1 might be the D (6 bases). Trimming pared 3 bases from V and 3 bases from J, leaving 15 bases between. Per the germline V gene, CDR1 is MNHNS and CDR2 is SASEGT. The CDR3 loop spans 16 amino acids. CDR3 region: CASSENSGAGGNTIYF. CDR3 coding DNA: TGTGCCAGCAGTGAGAACTCAGGGGCCGGTGGAAACACCATATATTTT.

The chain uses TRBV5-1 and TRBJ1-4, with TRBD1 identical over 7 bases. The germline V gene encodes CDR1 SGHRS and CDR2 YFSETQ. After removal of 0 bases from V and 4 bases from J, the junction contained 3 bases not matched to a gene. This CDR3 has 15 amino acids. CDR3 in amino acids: CASSLGTGFNEKLFF. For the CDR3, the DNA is TGCGCCAGCAGCTTGGGGACAGGTTTTAATGAAAAACTGTTTTTT.

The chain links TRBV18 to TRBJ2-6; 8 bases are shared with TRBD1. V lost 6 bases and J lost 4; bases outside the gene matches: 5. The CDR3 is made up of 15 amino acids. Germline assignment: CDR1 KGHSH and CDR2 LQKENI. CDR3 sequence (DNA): TGTGCCAGCTCGCCTGACAGGGGCGGGGCCAACGTCCTGACTTTC. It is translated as CASSPDRGGANVLTF.

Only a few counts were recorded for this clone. For the CDR3, the DNA is TGTGCCAGCAGCTTAAGTCCAGCGATGAACACTGAAGCTTTCTTT. Translating gives CASSLSPAMNTEAFF. V gene TRBV7-2 combines with J gene TRBJ1-1; D is unclear. This CDR3 region has 15 residues. Germline V gives CDR1 SGHTA, CDR2 FQGNSA. V was cut by 2 bases and J by 0 bases, with 10 bases left in between.

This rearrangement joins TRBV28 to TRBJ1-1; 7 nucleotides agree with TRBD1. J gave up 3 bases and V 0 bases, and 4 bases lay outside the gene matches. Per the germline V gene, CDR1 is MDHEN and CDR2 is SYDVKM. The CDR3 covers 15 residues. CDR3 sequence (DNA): TGTGCCAGCAGTTTATGGAGACAGGGCGACACTGAAGCTTTCTTT. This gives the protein CASSLWRQGDTEAFF.

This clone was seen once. CDR3 nucleotide sequence: TGTGCCAGCAGCCAAGATCTAGGGGGTGAAAAACTGTTTTTT. This codes for CASSQDLGGEKLFF. The chain couples TRBV3-1 (or the pseudogene TRBV3-2) to TRBJ1-4; tentatively, D is TRBD1 (6 bases). This CDR3 contains 14 residues. Trimming cost V 0 bases and J 7 bases, with 9 bases left between them. Germline-derived CDR1 and CDR2 are LGHDT and YNNKEL (reference sequence).

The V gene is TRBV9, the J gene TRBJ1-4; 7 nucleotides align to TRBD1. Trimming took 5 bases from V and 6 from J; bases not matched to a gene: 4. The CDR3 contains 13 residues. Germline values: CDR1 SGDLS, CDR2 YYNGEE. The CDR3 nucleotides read TGTGCCAGCAGGGGGACAGAAGATGAAAAACTGTTTTTT. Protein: CASRGTEDEKLFF.

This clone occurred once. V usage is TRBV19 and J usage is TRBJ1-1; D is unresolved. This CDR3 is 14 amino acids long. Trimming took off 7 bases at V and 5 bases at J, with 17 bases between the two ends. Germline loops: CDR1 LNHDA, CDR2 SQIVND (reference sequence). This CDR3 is CASNRVRAGTEAFF. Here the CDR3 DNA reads TGTGCCAGTAACCGGGTGAGGGCGGGAACTGAAGCTTTCTTT.